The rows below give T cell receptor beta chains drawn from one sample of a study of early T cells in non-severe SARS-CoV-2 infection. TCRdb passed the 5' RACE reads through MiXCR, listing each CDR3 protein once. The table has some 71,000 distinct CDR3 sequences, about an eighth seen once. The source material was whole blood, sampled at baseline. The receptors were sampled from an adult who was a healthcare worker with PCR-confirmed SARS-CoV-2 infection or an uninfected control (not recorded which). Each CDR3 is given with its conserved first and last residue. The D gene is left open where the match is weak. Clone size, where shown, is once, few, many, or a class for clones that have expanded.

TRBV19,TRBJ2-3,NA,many,CASRWGDTQYF,TGTGCCAGTCGCTGGGGAGATACGCAGTATTTT
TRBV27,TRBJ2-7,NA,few,CASSLSQDASKQYF,TGTGCCAGCAGTTTGAGTCAGGACGCTAGCAAGCAGTACTTC
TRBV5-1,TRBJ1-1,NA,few,CASSLAQDDEAFF,TGCGCCAGCAGCTTGGCACAGGATGATGAAGCTTTCTTT
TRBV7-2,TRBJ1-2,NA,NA,CASSLNPNYGYTF,TGTGCCAGCAGCTTGAACCCGAACTATGGCTACACCTTC
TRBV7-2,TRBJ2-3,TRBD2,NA,CASSSGLAGGPTDTQYF,TGTGCCAGCAGCTCTGGACTAGCGGGAGGACCCACAGATACGCAGTATTTT
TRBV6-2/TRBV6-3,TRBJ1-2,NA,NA,CASSYSGTGLVDGYTF,TGTGCCAGCAGTTACTCCGGGACGGGGTTAGTGGATGGCTACACCTTC
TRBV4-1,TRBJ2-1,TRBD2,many,CASSQDRGLATYNEQFF,TGCGCCAGCAGCCAAGATCGGGGACTAGCCACCTACAATGAGCAGTTCTTC
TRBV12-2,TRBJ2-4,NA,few,CASRLATPGQGILAKNIQYF,TGTGCAAGTCGCTTAGCTACACCGGGACAGGGGATCCTAGCCAAAAACATTCAGTACTTC
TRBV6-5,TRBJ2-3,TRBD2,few,CASSYSILRGEADTQYF,TGTGCCAGCAGTTACTCGATCTTGCGGGGGGAGGCCGATACGCAGTATTTT
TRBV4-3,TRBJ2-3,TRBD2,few,CASSPRLAGLSGVDTQYF,TGCGCCAGCAGCCCTCGACTAGCAGGATTGTCCGGTGTAGATACGCAGTATTTT
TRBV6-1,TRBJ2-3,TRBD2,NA,CASSVQRGPTDTQYF,TGTGCCAGCAGTGTGCAGCGGGGCCCCACAGATACGCAGTATTTT
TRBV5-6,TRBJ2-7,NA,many,CASSRDLSDEQYF,TGTGCCAGCAGCCGAGATCTCTCAGACGAGCAGTACTTC
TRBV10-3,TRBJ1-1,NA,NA,CAISGQTEAFF,TGTGCCATCTCAGGGCAGACTGAAGCTTTCTTT
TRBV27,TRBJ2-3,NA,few,CASSLRGWGPDTQYF,TGTGCCAGCAGTTTACGGGGGTGGGGCCCAGATACGCAGTATTTT
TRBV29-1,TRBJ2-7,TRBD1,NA,CSAGQGANIYEQYF,TGCAGCGCCGGACAGGGGGCGAATATCTACGAGCAGTACTTC
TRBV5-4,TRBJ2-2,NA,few,CASSRADGMGELFF,TGTGCCAGCAGCCGGGCGGACGGGATGGGGGAGCTGTTTTTT
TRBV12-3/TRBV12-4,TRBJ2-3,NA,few,CASSDTQYF,TGTGCCAGCAGTGATACGCAGTATTTT